This T cell receptor (beta chain) was captured by sequencing in a study of regulatory T cells in long-lasting Graves disease. This clonotype occurred many times. Germline CDR1 MDHEN, CDR2 SYDVKM. The CDR3 consists of 15 residues. V lost 1 base and J lost 4, with 11 bases in between. Building of the TCR beta libraries involved iRepertoire HTBI primers and Arm-PCR of CDR3 regions. TCRdb re-derived calls from the multiplex PCR reads in MiXCR, one entry per CDR3 protein. This table has roughly 420,000 distinct CDR3 sequences, 16% appearing once. The time point is: newly diagnosed GD, antithyroid drugs for less than 3 months. Extracted PBMC RNA gave rise to the TCR library. This sample also belongs to another study, concerning T cells in Graves' hyperthyroidism and ophthalmopathy. As that report states: Used for diagnoses were clinical symptoms, serum thyroxine and TRAb, thyroid ultrasound and orbital computed tomography. A model of 13 V-J features distinguished ophthalmopathy from stable hyperthyroidism.

The receptor comes from a woman younger than 30 with Graves disease. This specimen was peripheral blood mononuclear cells (PBMCs), taken at new diagnosis, from a patient treated with antithyroid drugs. This chain joins TRBV28 and TRBJ2-1; TRBD2 is a possible D gene (6 bases). The CDR3 here is CASSLLGEVYNEQFF. The CDR3 DNA reads as TGTGCCAGCAGTTTATTGGGGGAGGTGTACAATGAGCAGTTCTTC. Filled out from reference TRBV28 and TRBJ2-1, the complete variable domain reads DVKVTQSSRYLVKRTGEKVFLECVQDMDHENMFWYRQDPGLGLRLIYFSYDVKMKEKGDIPEGYSVSREKKERFSLILESASTNQTSMYLCASSLLGEVYNEQFFGPGTRLTVL.